This TCR beta chain was recorded in a study of beta chain features in type 1 diabetes. Points from the study as a whole: Researchers caution that PCR might favor shorter templates, equally among patients and controls. Among patients with Type 1 diabetes, TCRB CDR3s were moderately but significantly shorter in every one of the four CD4+ subsets.

Expressed TCRB transcripts were sequenced because the isolated RNA had all been reverse transcribed beforehand. The repertoire was sequenced with immunoSEQ multiplex PCR; TCRdb's copy has only in-frame clones and lacks some. The sample yields some 130,000 clones, approximately 10% seen once. The length of the CDR3 is 13 residues. Germline CDR1 and CDR2: SGHDT and YYEEEE. The V end was cut by 3 bases, the J end by 1 base, with 7 bases between. Points on this clone: Antigen: not known.

This chain links TRBV5-6 with TRBJ1-1; no firm D call. The TCR originated in a man aged 25-40 years with type 1 diabetes. Sequences were obtained from central memory CD4+ T cells from blood. The DNA of the CDR3 is TGTGCCAGCAGCTCCGACACGAACACTGAAGCTTTCTTT. As protein: CASSSDTNTEAFF.